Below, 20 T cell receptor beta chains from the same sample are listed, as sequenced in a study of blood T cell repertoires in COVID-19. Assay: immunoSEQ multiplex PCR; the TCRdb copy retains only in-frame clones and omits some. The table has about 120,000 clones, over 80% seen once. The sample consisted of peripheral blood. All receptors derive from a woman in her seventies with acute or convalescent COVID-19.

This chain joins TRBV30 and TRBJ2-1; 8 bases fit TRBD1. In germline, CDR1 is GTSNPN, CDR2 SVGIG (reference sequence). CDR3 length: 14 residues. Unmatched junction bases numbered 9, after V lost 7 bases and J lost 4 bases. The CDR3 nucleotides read TGTGCCTTGGGAAAGGGACAGGCTTACAATGAGCAGTTCTTC. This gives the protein CALGKGQAYNEQFF.

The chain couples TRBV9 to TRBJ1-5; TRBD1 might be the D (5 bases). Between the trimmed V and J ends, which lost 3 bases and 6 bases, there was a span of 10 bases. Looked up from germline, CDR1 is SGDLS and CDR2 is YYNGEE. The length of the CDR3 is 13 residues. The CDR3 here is CASSAEGTQPQHF. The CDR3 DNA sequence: TGTGCCAGCAGCGCGGAGGGGACTCAGCCCCAGCATTTT. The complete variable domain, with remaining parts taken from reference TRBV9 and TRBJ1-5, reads DSGVTQTPKHLITATGQRVTLRCSPRSGDLSVYWYQQSLDQGLQFLIQYYNGEERAKGNILERFSAQQFPDLHSELNLSSLELGDSALYFCASSAEGTQPQHFGDGTRLSIL.

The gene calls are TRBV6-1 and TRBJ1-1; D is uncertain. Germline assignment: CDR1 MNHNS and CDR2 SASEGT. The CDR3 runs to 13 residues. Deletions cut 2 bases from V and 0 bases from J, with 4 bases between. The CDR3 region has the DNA TGTGCCAGCAGTGAACAGTTGAACACTGAAGCTTTCTTT. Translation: CASSEQLNTEAFF.

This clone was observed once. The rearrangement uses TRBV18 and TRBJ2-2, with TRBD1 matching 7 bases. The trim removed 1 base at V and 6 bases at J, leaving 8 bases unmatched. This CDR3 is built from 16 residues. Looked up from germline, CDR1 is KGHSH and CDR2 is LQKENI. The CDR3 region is CASSPLGQIPSGELFF. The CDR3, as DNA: TGTGCCAGCTCACCACTGGGACAGATCCCCTCCGGGGAGCTGTTTTTT.

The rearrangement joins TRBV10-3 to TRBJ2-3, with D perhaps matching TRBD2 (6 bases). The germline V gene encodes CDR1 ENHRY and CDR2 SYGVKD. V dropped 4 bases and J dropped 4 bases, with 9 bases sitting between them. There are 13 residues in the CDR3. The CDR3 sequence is CAISVGEADTQYF. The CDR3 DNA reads TGTGCCATCAGTGTTGGGGAGGCAGATACGCAGTATTTT.

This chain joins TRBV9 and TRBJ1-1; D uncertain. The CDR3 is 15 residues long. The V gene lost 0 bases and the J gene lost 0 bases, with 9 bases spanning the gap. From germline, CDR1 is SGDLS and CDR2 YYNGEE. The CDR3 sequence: CASSVGLALNTEAFF. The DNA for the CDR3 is TGTGCCAGCAGCGTAGGTTTGGCCCTGAACACTGAAGCTTTCTTT.

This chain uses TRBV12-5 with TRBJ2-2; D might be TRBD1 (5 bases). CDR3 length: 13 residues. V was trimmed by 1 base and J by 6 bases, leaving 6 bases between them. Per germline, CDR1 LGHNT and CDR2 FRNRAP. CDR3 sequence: CASGLGGPGELFF. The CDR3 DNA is TGTGCTAGTGGTTTGGGGGGCCCCGGGGAGCTGTTTTTT.

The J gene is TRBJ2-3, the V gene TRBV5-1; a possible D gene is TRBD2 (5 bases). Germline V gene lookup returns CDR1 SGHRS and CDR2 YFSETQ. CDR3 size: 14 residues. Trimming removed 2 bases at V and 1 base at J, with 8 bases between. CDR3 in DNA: TGCGCCAGCAGCTTCGGACTGGGCACAGATACGCAGTATTTT. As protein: CASSFGLGTDTQYF.

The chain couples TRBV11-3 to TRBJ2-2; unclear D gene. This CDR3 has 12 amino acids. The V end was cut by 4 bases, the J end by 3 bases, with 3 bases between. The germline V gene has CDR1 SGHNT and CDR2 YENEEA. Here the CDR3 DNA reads TGTGCCAGCAGCTCGTACACCGGGGAGCTGTTTTTT. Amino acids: CASSSYTGELFF.

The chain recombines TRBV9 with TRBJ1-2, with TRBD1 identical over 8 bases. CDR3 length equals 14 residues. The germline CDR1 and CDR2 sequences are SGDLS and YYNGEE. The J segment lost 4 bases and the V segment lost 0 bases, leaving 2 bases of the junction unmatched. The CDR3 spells CASSVGTGIYGYTF. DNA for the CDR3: TGTGCCAGCAGCGTAGGGACAGGGATCTATGGCTACACCTTC.

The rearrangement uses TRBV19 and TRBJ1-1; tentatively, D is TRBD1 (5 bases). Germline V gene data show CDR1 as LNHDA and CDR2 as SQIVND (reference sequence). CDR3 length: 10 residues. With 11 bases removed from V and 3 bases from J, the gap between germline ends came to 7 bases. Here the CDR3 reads CAGGDTEAFF. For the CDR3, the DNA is TGTGCCGGAGGGGACACTGAAGCTTTCTTT. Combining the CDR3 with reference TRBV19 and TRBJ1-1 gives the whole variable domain DGGITQSPKYLFRKEGQNVTLSCEQNLNHDAMYWYRQDPGQGLRLIYYSQIVNDFQKGDIAEGYSVSREKKESFPLTVTSAQKNPTAFYLCAGGDTEAFFGQGTRLTVV.

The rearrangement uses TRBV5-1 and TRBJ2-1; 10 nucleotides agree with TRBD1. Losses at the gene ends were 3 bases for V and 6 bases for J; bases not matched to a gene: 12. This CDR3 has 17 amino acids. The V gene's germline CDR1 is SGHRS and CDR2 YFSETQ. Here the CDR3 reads CASSWNPGQGGSNEQFF. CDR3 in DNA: TGCGCCAGCAGCTGGAACCCTGGACAGGGGGGAAGCAATGAGCAGTTCTTC.

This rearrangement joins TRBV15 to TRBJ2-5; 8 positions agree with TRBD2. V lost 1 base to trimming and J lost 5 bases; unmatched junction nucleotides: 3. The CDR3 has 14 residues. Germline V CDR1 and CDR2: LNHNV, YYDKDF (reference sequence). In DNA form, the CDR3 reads TGTGCCACCAGCAGAGTTGCTAGCGGGGAGACCCAGTACTTC. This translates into CATSRVASGETQYF.

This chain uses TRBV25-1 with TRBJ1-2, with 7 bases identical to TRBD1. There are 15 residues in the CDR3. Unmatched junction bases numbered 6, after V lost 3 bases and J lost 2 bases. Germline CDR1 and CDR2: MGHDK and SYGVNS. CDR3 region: CASSDPGGGNYGYTF. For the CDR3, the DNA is TGTGCCAGCAGTGACCCAGGAGGGGGCAACTATGGCTACACCTTC.

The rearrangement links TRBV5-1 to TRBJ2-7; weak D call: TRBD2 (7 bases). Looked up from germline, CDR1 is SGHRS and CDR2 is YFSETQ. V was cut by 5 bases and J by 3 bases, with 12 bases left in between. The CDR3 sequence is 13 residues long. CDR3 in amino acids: CASRIGGDYEQYF. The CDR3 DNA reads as TGCGCCAGCAGGATAGGGGGGGACTACGAGCAGTACTTC.

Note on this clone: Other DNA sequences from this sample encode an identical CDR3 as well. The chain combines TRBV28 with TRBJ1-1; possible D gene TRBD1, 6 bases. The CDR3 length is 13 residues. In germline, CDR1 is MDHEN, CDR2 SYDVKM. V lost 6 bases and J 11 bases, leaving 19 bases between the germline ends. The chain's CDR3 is CASSLQVQGSAFF. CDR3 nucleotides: TGTGCCAGCAGCCTGCAAGTACAGGGAAGCGCTTTCTTT. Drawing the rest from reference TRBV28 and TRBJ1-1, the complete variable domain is DVKVTQSSRYLVKRTGEKVFLECVQDMDHENMFWYRQDPGLGLRLIYFSYDVKMKEKGDIPEGYSVSREKKERFSLILESASTNQTSMYLCASSLQVQGSAFFGQGTRLTVV.

The CDR3 spells CASSQDPGSPLHF. In DNA form, the CDR3 reads TGCGCCAGCAGCCAAGATCCGGGATCACCCCTCCACTTT. This chain connects TRBV4-1 to TRBJ1-6; D gene ambiguous. With 0 bases removed from V and 10 bases from J, the gap between germline ends came to 7 bases. The CDR3 sequence is 13 residues long. Germline V gene sequence: CDR1 MGHRA, CDR2 YSYEKL.

As DNA, the CDR3 is TGTGCCAGTAGGGACCGGGACAGGGTTTTTTATGGCTACACCTTC. It specifies CASRDRDRVFYGYTF. This sequence joins TRBV19 and TRBJ1-2, with 9 bases fitting TRBD1. The CDR3 is 15 residues long. The germline V gene encodes CDR1 LNHDA and CDR2 SQIVND (reference sequence). J gave up 5 bases and V 6 bases, and 10 bases lay outside the gene matches.

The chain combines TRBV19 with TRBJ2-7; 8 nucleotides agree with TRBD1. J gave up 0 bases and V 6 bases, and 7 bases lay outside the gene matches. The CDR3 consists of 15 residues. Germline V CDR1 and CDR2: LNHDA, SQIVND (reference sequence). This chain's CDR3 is CASRDRDRSSYEQYF. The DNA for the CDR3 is TGTGCCAGTAGGGACAGGGACCGTAGCTCCTACGAGCAGTACTTC. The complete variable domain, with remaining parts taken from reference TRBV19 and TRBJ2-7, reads DGGITQSPKYLFRKEGQNVTLSCEQNLNHDAMYWYRQDPGQGLRLIYYSQIVNDFQKGDIAEGYSVSREKKESFPLTVTSAQKNPTAFYLCASRDRDRSSYEQYFGPGTRLTVT.

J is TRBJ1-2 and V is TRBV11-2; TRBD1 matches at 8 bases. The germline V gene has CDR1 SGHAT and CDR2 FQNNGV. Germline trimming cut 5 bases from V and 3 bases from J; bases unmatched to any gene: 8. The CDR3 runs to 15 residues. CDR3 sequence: CASSPTGTGYYGYTF. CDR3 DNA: TGTGCCAGCAGCCCAACTGGGACAGGCTACTATGGCTACACCTTC.